This TCR beta chain was observed in a study of CD8+CD57+ T cells in acquired aplastic anemia. About the research overall: An average of roughly 2.9 ug of DNA was obtained from sorted CD4+ and CD8+ cells.

The CDR3 extends over 16 amino acids. CDR1 and CDR2 (germline): SNHLY, FYNNEI. V was pared by 6 bases and J by 1 base, with 11 bases of the junction left unmatched. TCR beta VDJ and CDR3 profiling used genomic DNA as template. TCRdb called the reads again in MiXCR, with one record for every CDR3 protein. The sample includes 150,000 to 200,000 distinct CDR3 sequences, less than 50% of them seen just once. Whoever was chosen for sequencing had shown CD8+CD57+ cell expansion by flow cytometry. All patients were therapy-naive when blood was sampled. J is TRBJ1-1 and V is TRBV2; 7 bases match TRBD1. This TCR was sampled from a human donor with aplastic anemia. Sequenced: sorted CD4+, CD8+, or CD8+CD57+ T cells (not recorded which) from PBMCs. The CDR3 bases are TGTGCCAGCAGACCCGGGGGGGGACAGAAGAACACTGAAGCTTTCTTT. This codes for CASRPGGGQKNTEAFF.